The present entry profiles one TCR beta chain with its context. The source of the sample is a study of blood T cell repertoires in COVID-19. About the research overall: The United States, Italy and Spain were the sources of the acute and convalescent COVID-19 samples. PBMCs, B-cell-depleted T cells, or T cells were the source of the cDNA or gDNA that made up the material.

The CDR3 is made up of 14 amino acids. V was trimmed by 3 bases and J by 0 bases, leaving 8 bases between them. Germline V lookup: CDR1 MNHEY, CDR2 SVGAGI. Source study methods: Reference gene primer amplification yielded estimated nucleated cell counts. TCRdb's copy holds only in-frame clones and misses some; the assay was immunoSEQ multiplex PCR. V, J and clone size are taken as reported in that table, and D and trimming were inferred from the DNA itself. The sample contains about 440,000 clones, roughly 90% of which appear only once. This clonotype was obtained from a woman aged 30 to 39 with acute or convalescent COVID-19. J is TRBJ1-1 and V is TRBV6-5, with unresolved D. The sequenced sample consisted of peripheral blood. The CDR3 sequence: CASSYQAMNTEAFF. CDR3 DNA sequence: TGTGCCAGCAGTTATCAGGCCATGAACACTGAAGCTTTCTTT.